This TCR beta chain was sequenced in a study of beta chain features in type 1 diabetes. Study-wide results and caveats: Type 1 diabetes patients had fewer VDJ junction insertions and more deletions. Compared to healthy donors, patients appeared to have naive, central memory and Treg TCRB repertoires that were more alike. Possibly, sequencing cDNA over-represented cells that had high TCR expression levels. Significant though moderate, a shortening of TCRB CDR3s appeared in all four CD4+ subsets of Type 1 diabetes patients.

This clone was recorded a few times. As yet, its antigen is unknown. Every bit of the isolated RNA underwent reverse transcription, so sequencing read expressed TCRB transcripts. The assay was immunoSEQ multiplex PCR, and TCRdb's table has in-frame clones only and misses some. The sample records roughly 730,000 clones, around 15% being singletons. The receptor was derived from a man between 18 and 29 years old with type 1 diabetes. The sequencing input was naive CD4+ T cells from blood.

The CDR3: CAISDPTTHLAGSYEQYF. As DNA, the CDR3 is TGTGCCATCAGTGATCCAACTACCCATCTAGCGGGATCCTACGAGCAGTACTTC. The chain carries TRBV10-3 and TRBJ2-7; 9 bases are a match to TRBD2. The J segment lost 1 base and the V segment lost 3 bases, leaving 13 bases of the junction unmatched. Germline CDR1 ENHRY, CDR2 SYGVKD. CDR3 size: 18 residues.